Sequencing of this TCR beta chain was carried out in a study of Ad26.COV2.S vaccination and SARS-CoV-2 variants. On the study more broadly: The authors gave Ad26.COV2.S intramuscularly, either once or twice 56 days apart.

Looked up from germline, CDR1 is SGDLS and CDR2 is YYNGEE. Trimming at V came to 3 bases and at J to 7 bases, leaving 5 bases not matched to a gene. The CDR3 consists of 15 residues. Note on this clone: What it binds is not known.

Profiling relied on immunoSEQ multiplex PCR, and the TCRdb table lists in-frame clones only, not all of them. Here the sample spans some 370,000 clones, about four fifths being singletons. The study, taken as a whole, reports: It is possible that the TCR breadth and depth analyses underestimated the total T cell responses. Responses of spike-specific T cells (both CD8+ and CD4+) reportedly showed substantial breadth after vaccination.

The treatment denotes: about 20 received Ad26.COV2.S at low or high dose, single or two shots; roughly 5 received placebo; per-sample allocation not given. Samples analyzed were those drawn on day 63 after the first vaccine or placebo injection. Recruitment in Boston yielded a donor of adult age, 18-55 years. This receptor was obtained from a person between 18 and 65 years old who received the Ad26.COV2.S COVID-19 vaccine or a placebo. The specimen comprised peripheral blood, sampled in a trial of Ad26.COV2.S vaccine versus placebo. The chain employs TRBV9 and TRBJ1-4, with 11 bases that match TRBD1. Here the CDR3 DNA reads TGTGCCAGCAGCGGACCGGGACAGGGGGGTGAAAAACTGTTTTTT. Its protein is CASSGPGQGGEKLFF. Filled out from reference TRBV9 and TRBJ1-4, the complete variable domain reads DSGVTQTPKHLITATGQRVTLRCSPRSGDLSVYWYQQSLDQGLQFLIQYYNGEERAKGNILERFSAQQFPDLHSELNLSSLELGDSALYFCASSGPGQGGEKLFFGSGTQLSVL.